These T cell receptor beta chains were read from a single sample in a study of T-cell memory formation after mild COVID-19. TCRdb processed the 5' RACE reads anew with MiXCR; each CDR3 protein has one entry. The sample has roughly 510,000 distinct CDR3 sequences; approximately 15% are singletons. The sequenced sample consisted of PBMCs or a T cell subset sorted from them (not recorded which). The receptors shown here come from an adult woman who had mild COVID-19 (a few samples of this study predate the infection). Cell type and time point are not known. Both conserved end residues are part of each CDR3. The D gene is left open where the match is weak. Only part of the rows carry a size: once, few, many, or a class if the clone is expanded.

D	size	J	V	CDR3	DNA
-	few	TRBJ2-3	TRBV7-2	CASSDRVQGDTQYF	TGTGCCAGCAGCGACCGGGTCCAAGGAGATACGCAGTATTTT
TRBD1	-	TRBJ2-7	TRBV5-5	CASSLEGIRGPAYEQYF	TGTGCCAGCAGCTTGGAAGGCATAAGGGGGCCGGCCTACGAGCAGTACTTC
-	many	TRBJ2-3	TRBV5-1	CASSSTGMESQYF	TGCGCCAGCAGCTCCACTGGCATGGAATCGCAGTATTTT
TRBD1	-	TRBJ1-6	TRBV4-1	CASSQGDSENSPLHF	TGCGCCAGCAGCCAAGGGGACAGCGAGAATTCACCCCTCCACTTT
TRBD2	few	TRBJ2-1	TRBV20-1	CSARGLALHEQFF	TGCAGTGCTAGGGGACTAGCGTTGCACGAGCAGTTCTTC
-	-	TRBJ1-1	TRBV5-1	CASSLEAGKNTEAFF	TGCGCCAGCAGCTTGGAGGCAGGGAAGAACACTGAAGCTTTCTTT
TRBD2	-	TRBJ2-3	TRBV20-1	CSALEKRGARGQYF	TGCAGTGCTCTAGAAAAGCGGGGGGCCCGGGGGCAGTATTTT
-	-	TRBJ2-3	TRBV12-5	CASGLVPGTAKDTQYF	TGTGCTAGTGGTTTGGTCCCCGGGACTGCGAAAGATACGCAGTATTTT
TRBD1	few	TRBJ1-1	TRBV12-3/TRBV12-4	CASNQGAEAFF	TGTGCCAGCAATCAGGGGGCTGAAGCTTTCTTT
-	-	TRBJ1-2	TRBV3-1	CASSQDQGRGYGYTF	TGTGCCAGCAGCCAAGATCAGGGCCGGGGGTATGGCTACACCTTC
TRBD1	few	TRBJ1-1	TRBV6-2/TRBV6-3	CASIDRGTNTEAFF	TGTGCCAGCATAGACAGGGGGACGAACACTGAAGCTTTCTTT
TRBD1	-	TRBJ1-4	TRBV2	CASKDRGSNEKLFF	TGTGCCAGCAAGGACAGGGGTTCTAATGAAAAACTGTTTTTT
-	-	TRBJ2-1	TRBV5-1	CASSLDHGAVYNEQFF	TGCGCCAGCAGCTTGGATCACGGGGCCGTCTACAATGAGCAGTTCTTC
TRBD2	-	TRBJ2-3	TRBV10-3	CAISERGGPADTQYF	TGTGCCATCAGTGAGCGGGGGGGCCCTGCAGATACGCAGTATTTT
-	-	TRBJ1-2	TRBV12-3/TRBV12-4	CASSPREERGYTF	TGTGCCAGCAGTCCCCGGGAGGAAAGGGGCTACACCTTC
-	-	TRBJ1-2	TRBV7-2	CASSLRLTGSRGYTF	TGTGCCAGCAGCTTAAGGCTGACAGGAAGTCGAGGCTACACCTTC
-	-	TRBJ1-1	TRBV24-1	CATRGAWGNTEAFF	TGTGCCACCAGGGGGGCGTGGGGAAACACTGAAGCTTTCTTT
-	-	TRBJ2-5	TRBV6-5	CASRIGTQGTQYF	TGTGCCAGCCGTATTGGGACACAGGGGACCCAGTACTTC
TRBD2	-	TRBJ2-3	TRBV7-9	CASSWMTSGGNLYTDTQYF	TGTGCCAGCAGCTGGATGACTAGCGGGGGGAACCTATACACAGATACGCAGTATTTT
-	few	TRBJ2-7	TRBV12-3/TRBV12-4	CASGQQAYEQYF	TGTGCCAGCGGGCAACAGGCCTACGAGCAGTACTTC
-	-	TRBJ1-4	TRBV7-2	CASSRDATNEKLFF	TGTGCCAGCAGCCGCGACGCAACTAATGAAAAACTGTTTTTT
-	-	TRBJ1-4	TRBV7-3	CASSLQGNNEKLFF	TGTGCCAGCAGCTTACAGGGAAATAATGAAAAACTGTTTTTT
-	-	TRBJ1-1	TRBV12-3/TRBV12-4	CASSFRSKGTEAFF	TGTGCCAGCAGTTTCAGGTCTAAGGGGACTGAAGCTTTCTTT
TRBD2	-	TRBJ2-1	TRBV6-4	CASSDGLTSGSSYNEQFF	TGTGCCAGCAGTGATGGGTTGACTAGCGGGAGCTCCTACAATGAGCAGTTCTTC
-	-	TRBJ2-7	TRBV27	CASSLSSLRGPTYEQYF	TGTGCCAGCAGTTTATCGTCCCTGAGGGGACCTACCTACGAGCAGTACTTC
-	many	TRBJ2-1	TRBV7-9	CASSRGSYNEQFF	TGTGCCAGCAGCCGCGGATCATACAATGAGCAGTTCTTC
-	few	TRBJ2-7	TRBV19	CASTKGAYEQYF	TGTGCCAGCACAAAAGGGGCCTACGAGCAGTACTTC
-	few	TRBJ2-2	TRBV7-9	CASSQKRELFF	TGTGCCAGCAGCCAAAAGAGGGAGCTGTTTTTT
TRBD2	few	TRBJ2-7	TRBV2	CASSAGGSYEQYF	TGTGCCAGCAGTGCGGGGGGCTCCTACGAGCAGTACTTC
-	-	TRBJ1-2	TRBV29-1	CSVEDGTYYGYTF	TGCAGCGTTGAAGATGGGACATACTATGGCTACACCTTC
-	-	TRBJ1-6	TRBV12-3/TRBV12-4	CASSLAGGRGNSPLHF	TGTGCCAGCAGTTTAGCAGGGGGGCGCGGGAATTCACCCCTCCACTTT
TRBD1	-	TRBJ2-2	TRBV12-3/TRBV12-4	CASSPRQGKDTGELFF	TGTGCCAGCAGTCCCCGACAGGGAAAAGACACCGGGGAGCTGTTTTTT
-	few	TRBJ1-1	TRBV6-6	CASSGSRGTEAFF	TGTGCCAGCAGTGGGAGTCGAGGGACTGAAGCTTTCTTT
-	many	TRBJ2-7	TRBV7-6	CASSLSPAYEQYF	TGTGCCAGCAGCTTAAGTCCTGCCTACGAGCAGTACTTC
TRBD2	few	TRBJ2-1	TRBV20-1	CSAFGTSGNEQFF	TGCAGTGCTTTCGGGACTAGCGGCAATGAGCAGTTCTTC
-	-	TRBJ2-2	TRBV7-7	CASSAFQGGTDTGELFF	TGTGCTAGCAGCGCCTTTCAGGGGGGTACGGACACCGGGGAGCTGTTTTTT
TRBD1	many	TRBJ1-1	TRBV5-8	CASSLTGGPDTEAFF	TGTGCCAGCAGCTTGACAGGGGGCCCGGACACTGAAGCTTTCTTT
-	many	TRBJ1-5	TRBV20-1	CSARDSRRDGVPQHF	TGCAGTGCTAGAGATTCCCGCAGGGACGGTGTCCCCCAGCATTTT
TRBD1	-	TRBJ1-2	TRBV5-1	CASSPQGVLNYGYTF	TGCGCCAGCAGCCCCCAGGGGGTTCTCAACTATGGCTACACCTTC
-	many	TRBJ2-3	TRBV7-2	CASSAGGTGTDTQYF	TGTGCCAGCAGCGCAGGCGGGACAGGCACAGATACGCAGTATTTT
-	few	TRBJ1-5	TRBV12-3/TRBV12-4	CASRAGHLNQPQHF	TGTGCCAGCAGGGCCGGCCACCTCAATCAGCCCCAGCATTTT
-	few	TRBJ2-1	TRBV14	CASSQDNEGSVQFF	TGTGCCAGCAGCCAAGATAATGAGGGCTCTGTGCAGTTCTTC
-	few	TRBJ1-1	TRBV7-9	CASSLGPGDTEAFF	TGTGCCAGCAGCTTAGGTCCGGGGGACACTGAAGCTTTCTTT
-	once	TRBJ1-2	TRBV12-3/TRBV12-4	CASTPPGVNYGYTF	TGTGCCAGCACCCCTCCGGGGGTTAACTATGGCTACACCTTC
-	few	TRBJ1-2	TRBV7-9	CASSHRGGNGYTF	TGTGCCAGCAGCCATCGGGGTGGCAATGGCTACACCTTC
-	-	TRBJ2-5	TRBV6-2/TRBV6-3	CASNRGWTLGETQYF	TGTGCCAGCAATCGTGGGTGGACGTTGGGGGAGACCCAGTACTTC
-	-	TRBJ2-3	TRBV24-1	CATSDLGPRGDTQYF	TGTGCCACCAGTGACCTCGGACCCAGGGGAGATACGCAGTATTTT
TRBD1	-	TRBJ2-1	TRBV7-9	CASSLIDRGYNEQFF	TGTGCCAGCAGCTTAATCGACAGGGGTTACAATGAGCAGTTCTTC
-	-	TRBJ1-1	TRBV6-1	CASIKLVDTEAFF	TGTGCCAGCATTAAACTAGTGGACACTGAAGCTTTCTTT
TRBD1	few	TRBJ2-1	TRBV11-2	CASSLGQGEGDEQFF	TGTGCCAGCAGCTTAGGACAGGGAGAGGGCGATGAGCAGTTCTTC
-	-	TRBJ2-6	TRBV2	CASRGRTGANVLTF	TGTGCCAGCAGGGGCAGGACTGGGGCCAACGTCCTGACTTTC
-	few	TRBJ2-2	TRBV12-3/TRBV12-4	CASSPPPGSGELFF	TGTGCCAGCAGCCCACCCCCAGGGTCCGGGGAGCTGTTTTTT